These 4 T cell receptor beta chains share one sample of origin, sequenced in a study of T cell repertoires in cytomegalovirus infection. In TCRdb, the reads were re-called with MiXCR into one record per CDR3 protein. The table shows about 200,000 distinct CDR3 sequences, with 7.5% to 10% occurring only once. Sequenced sample: PBMCs. The origin of the receptors is a human donor in good health (CMV status not recorded). Some clones in this sample may be carry-over from other donors' samples.

This clonotype appeared many times. The J gene is TRBJ1-1, the V gene TRBV7-3; a possible D gene is TRBD1 (5 bases). V was clipped by 5 bases and J by 6 bases, with 13 bases between them. The germline gives CDR1 SGHTA, CDR2 FQGTGA. The CDR3 is 13 amino acids. CDR3 in amino acids: CASSQGTDSEAFF. In nucleotides, the CDR3 is TGTGCCAGCAGCCAAGGGACGGACTCTGAAGCTTTCTTT.

The V call is TRBV29-1, the J call TRBJ2-1; the D is unclear. The CDR3 is made up of 11 amino acids. V lost 4 bases, J lost 4 bases, and 5 bases lay in between. CDR1 and CDR2 from the germline V gene are SQVTM and ANQGSEA. CDR3 in amino acids: CSVAKYNEQFF. CDR3 nucleotide sequence: TGCAGCGTTGCAAAGTACAATGAGCAGTTCTTC.

This clonotype was seen repeatedly, ten times or more. The CDR3 is CASSDPGQGVNEKLFF. The DNA of the CDR3 is TGTGCCAGCAGTGATCCGGGACAGGGGGTTAATGAAAAACTGTTTTTT. This rearrangement joins TRBV28 to TRBJ1-4, with 11 positions matching TRBD1. This CDR3 is built from 16 residues. Germline V CDR1 and CDR2: MDHEN, SYDVKM. The junction had 6 bases not matched to a gene; V was cut back by 5 bases and J by 4 bases. The complete variable domain, with remaining parts taken from reference TRBV28 and TRBJ1-4, reads DVKVTQSSRYLVKRTGEKVFLECVQDMDHENMFWYRQDPGLGLRLIYFSYDVKMKEKGDIPEGYSVSREKKERFSLILESASTNQTSMYLCASSDPGQGVNEKLFFGSGTQLSVL.

The chain links TRBV7-9 to TRBJ1-1; D is undetermined. The V gene lost 5 bases and the J gene lost 1 base, with 14 bases spanning the gap. CDR1 is SEHNR and CDR2 is FQNEAQ in the germline V gene (reference sequence). The CDR3 spans 15 residues. The CDR3 protein is CASSLGGQPNTEAFF. The CDR3 DNA follows: TGTGCCAGCAGCCTCGGCGGGCAGCCGAACACTGAAGCTTTCTTT.